The source of this TCR beta chain is a study of blood T cell repertoires in COVID-19. Study-level background: T cells, B-cell-depleted T cells, or PBMCs provided the cDNA or gDNA that served as material.

Assay used: immunoSEQ multiplex PCR; TCRdb lists only in-frame clones, some missing. The sample carries 150,000 to 200,000 clones, 75% to 85% recorded once. Trimming stripped 5 bases from V and 12 bases from J, with 16 bases between. The CDR3 is 12 amino acids. This clone was picked up a small number of times. The origin of this receptor is a woman aged 40 to 49 with COVID-19, enrolled during active disease. The chain joins TRBV12-3 or TRBV12-4 to TRBJ1-1, with D possibly being TRBD1 (5 bases). Specimen: peripheral blood. The CDR3 loop reads CASSHAGRQTFF. CDR3 bases: TGTGCCAGCAGTCACGCGGGGCGCCAAACTTTCTTT.